Below are 5 T cell receptor beta chains sequenced from a single sample in a study of T cells in Graves' hyperthyroidism and ophthalmopathy. TCR beta CDR3 regions were amplified from RNA. When the TCR CDR3 underwent first-round RT-PCR, the HTBI primer set was used. TCRdb called the multiplex PCR reads again in MiXCR, with one record for every CDR3 protein. This sample has 550,000 to 800,000 distinct CDR3 sequences, with 15% to 20% found just once. Source material: blood. The source is a middle-aged man with Graves' hyperthyroidism.

This chain uses TRBV24-1 with TRBJ2-5; D is possibly TRBD2 (7 bases). Per the germline V gene, CDR1 is KGHDR and CDR2 is SFDVKD. Trimming took off 0 bases at V and 3 bases at J, with 13 bases between the two ends. The CDR3 contains 16 residues. The DNA for the CDR3 is TGTGCCACCAGTGATTTGCAACGGGGGGCGAAAGAGACCCAGTACTTC. Protein sequence: CATSDLQRGAKETQYF.

This clonotype was counted between two and nine times. The V call is TRBV24-1, the J call TRBJ2-1, with D possibly called TRBD1 or TRBD2 (5 bases each). Germline V gene sequence: CDR1 KGHDR, CDR2 SFDVKD. With 1 base removed from V and 5 bases from J, the gap between germline ends came to 8 bases. The CDR3 consists of 14 residues. Here the CDR3 DNA reads TGTGCCACCAGTGATTTACGGGGCCACAATGAGCAGTTCTTC. As protein: CATSDLRGHNEQFF.

The table lists this clonotype with a few counts. The chain employs TRBV14 and TRBJ2-1; no firm D call. The V end was cut by 3 bases, the J end by 0 bases, with 12 bases between. Germline V gene data show CDR1 as SGHDN and CDR2 as FVKESK. The CDR3 is 16 amino acids. This CDR3 reads CASSHGFVGSYNEQFF. The CDR3 DNA is TGTGCCAGCAGCCATGGGTTTGTAGGCTCCTACAATGAGCAGTTCTTC.

This clonotype was seen only a few times. The rearrangement joins TRBV19 to TRBJ1-5; 7 positions match TRBD1. The CDR3 covers 16 residues. Germline V gene data show CDR1 as LNHDA and CDR2 as SQIVND (reference sequence). The ends lost 5 bases at V and 3 bases at J; junction bases unmatched: 10. This CDR3 reads CASSWTGSGHNQPQHF. The CDR3, as DNA: TGTGCCAGTAGTTGGACAGGCTCGGGGCACAATCAGCCCCAGCATTTT.

The V gene is TRBV20-1, the J gene TRBJ2-7, with 7 bases aligning to TRBD2. J lost 2 bases, V lost 3 bases, and 7 bases had no gene match. Per the germline V gene, CDR1 is DFQATT and CDR2 is SNEGSKA (reference sequence). This CDR3 is built from 14 residues. The CDR3 reads CSARGGRAPYEQYF. DNA of the CDR3: TGCAGTGCTAGGGGGGGGAGGGCCCCCTACGAGCAGTACTTC.